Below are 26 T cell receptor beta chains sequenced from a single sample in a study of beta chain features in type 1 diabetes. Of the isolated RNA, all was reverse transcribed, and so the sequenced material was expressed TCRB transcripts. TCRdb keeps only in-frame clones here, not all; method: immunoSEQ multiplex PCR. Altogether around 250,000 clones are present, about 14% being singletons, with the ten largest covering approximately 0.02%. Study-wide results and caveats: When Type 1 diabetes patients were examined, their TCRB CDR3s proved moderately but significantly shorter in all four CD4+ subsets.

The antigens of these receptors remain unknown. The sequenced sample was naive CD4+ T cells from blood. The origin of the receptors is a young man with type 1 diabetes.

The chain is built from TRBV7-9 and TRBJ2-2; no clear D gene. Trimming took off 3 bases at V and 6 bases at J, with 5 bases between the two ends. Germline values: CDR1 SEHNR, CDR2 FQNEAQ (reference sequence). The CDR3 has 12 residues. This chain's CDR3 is CASSFQAGELFF. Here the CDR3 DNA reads TGTGCCAGCAGCTTCCAGGCCGGGGAGCTGTTTTTT.

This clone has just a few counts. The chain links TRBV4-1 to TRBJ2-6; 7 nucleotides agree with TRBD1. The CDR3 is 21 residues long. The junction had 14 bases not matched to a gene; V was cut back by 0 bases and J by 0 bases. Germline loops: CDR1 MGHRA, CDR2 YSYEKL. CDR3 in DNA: TGCGCCAGCAGCCAAGAGGTAGGCTTCGACAGGGCTATCTCTGGGGCCAACGTCCTGACTTTC. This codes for CASSQEVGFDRAISGANVLTF.

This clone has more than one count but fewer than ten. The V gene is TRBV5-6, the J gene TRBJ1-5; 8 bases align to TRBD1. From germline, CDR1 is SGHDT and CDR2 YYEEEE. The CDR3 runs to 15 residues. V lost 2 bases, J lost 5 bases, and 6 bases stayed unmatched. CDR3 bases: TGTGCCAGCAGCTTCGGCAGGGGGCAACATCAGCCCCAGCATTTT. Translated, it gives CASSFGRGQHQPQHF. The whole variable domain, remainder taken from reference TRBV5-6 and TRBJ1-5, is DAGVTQSPTHLIKTRGQQVTLRCSPKSGHDTVSWYQQALGQGPQFIFQYYEEEERQRGNFPDRFSGHQFPNYSSELNVNALLLGDSALYLCASSFGRGQHQPQHFGDGTRLSIL.

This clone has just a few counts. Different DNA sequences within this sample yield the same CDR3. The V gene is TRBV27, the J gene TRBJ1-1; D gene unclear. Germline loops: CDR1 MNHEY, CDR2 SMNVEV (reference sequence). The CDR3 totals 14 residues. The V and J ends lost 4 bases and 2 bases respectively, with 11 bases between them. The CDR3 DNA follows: TGTGCCAGCAGTTCCCCGGGATTAAACACTGAAGCTTTCTTT. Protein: CASSSPGLNTEAFF.

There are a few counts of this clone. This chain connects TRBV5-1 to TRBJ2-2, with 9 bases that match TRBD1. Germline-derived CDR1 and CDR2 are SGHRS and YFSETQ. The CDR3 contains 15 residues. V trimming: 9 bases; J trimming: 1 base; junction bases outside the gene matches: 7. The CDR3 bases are TGCGCCACCAAAACAGGGGGCAAGAACACCGGGGAGCTGTTTTTT. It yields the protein CATKTGGKNTGELFF.

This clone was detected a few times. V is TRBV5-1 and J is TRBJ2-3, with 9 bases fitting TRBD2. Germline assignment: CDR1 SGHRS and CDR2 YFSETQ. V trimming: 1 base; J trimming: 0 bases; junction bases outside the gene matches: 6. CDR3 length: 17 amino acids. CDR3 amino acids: CASSLNSGRISTDTQYF. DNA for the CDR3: TGCGCCAGCAGCTTGAACAGCGGGAGGATAAGCACAGATACGCAGTATTTT.

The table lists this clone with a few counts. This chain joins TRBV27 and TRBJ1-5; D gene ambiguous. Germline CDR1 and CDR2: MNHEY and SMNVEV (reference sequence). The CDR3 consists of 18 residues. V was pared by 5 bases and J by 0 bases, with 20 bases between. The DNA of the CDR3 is TGTGCCAGCAGTCCCGGGTCCCCCGCGGACTATAGCAATCAGCCCCAGCATTTT. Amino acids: CASSPGSPADYSNQPQHF.

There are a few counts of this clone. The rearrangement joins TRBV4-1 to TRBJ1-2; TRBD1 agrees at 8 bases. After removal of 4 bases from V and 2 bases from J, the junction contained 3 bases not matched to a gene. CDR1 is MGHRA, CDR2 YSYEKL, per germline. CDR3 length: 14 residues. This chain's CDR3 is CASSRDRGNYGYTF. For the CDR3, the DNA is TGCGCCAGCAGCCGAGACAGGGGCAACTATGGCTACACCTTC.

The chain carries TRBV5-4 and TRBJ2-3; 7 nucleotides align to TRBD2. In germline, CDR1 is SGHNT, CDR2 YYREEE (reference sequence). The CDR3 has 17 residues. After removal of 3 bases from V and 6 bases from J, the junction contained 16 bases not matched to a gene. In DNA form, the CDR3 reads TGTGCCAGCAGCTCCTATAAAGCGGGGACCGCGGGGGATACGCAGTATTTT. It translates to CASSSYKAGTAGDTQYF. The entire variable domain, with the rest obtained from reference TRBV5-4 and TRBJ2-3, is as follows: ETGVTQSPTHLIKTRGQQVTLRCSSQSGHNTVSWYQQALGQGPQFIFQYYREEENGRGNFPPRFSGLQFPNYSSELNVNALELDDSALYLCASSSYKAGTAGDTQYFGPGTRLTVL.

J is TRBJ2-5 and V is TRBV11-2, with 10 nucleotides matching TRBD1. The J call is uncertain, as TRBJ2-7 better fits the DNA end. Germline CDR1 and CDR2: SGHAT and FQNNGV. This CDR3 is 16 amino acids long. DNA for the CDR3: TGTGCCAGCAGCTTAGGGCCGGGACAGGGGACTTACGAGCAGTACTTC. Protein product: CASSLGPGQGTYEQYF.

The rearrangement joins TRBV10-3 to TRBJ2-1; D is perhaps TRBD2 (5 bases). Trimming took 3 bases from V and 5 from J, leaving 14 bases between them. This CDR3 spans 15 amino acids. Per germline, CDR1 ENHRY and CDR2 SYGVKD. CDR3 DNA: TGTGCCATCAGTGACGGCCCCGCGACTAACAATGAGCAGTTCTTC. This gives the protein CAISDGPATNNEQFF.

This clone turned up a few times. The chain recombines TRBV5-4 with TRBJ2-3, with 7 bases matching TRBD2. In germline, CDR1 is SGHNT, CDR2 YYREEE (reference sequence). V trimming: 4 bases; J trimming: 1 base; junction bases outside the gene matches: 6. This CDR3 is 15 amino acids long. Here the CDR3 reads CASSPETSRTDTQYF. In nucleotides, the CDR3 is TGTGCCAGCAGCCCAGAGACTAGCCGCACAGATACGCAGTATTTT. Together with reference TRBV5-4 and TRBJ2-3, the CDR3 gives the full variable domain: ETGVTQSPTHLIKTRGQQVTLRCSSQSGHNTVSWYQQALGQGPQFIFQYYREEENGRGNFPPRFSGLQFPNYSSELNVNALELDDSALYLCASSPETSRTDTQYFGPGTRLTVL.

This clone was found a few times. CDR3 in amino acids: CSVEWGEETQYF. In nucleotides, the CDR3 is TGCAGCGTTGAGTGGGGGGAGGAGACCCAGTACTTC. V is TRBV29-1 and J is TRBJ2-5, with D maybe TRBD2 (6 bases). The CDR3 runs to 12 residues. V gave up 3 bases and J gave up 5 bases, with 10 bases separating them. CDR1 is SQVTM and CDR2 is ANQGSEA in the germline V gene.

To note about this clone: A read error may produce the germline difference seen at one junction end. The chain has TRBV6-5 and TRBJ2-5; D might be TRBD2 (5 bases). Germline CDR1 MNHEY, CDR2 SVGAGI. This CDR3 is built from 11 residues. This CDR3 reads CTSGLRETQYF. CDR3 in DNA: TGCACTTCGGGGTTAAGAGAGACCCAGTACTTC.

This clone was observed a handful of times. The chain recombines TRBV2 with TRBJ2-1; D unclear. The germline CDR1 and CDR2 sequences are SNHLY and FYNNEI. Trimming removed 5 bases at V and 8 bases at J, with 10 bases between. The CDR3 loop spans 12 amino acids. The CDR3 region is CASSQVTYEQFF. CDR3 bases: TGTGCCAGCAGTCAGGTCACATATGAGCAGTTCTTC.

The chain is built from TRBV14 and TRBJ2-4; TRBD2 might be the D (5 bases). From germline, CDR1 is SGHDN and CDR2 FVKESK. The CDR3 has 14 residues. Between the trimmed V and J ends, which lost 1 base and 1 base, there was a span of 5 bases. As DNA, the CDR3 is TGTGCCAGCAGCCAAGCGGGGGCCAAAAACATTCAGTACTTC. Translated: CASSQAGAKNIQYF.

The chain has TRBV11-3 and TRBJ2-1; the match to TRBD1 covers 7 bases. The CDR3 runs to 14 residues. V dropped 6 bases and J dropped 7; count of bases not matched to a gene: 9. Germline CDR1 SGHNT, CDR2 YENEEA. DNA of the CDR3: TGTGCCAGCAGGGGGACAGCGGCCCTTAATGAGCAGTTCTTC. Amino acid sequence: CASRGTAALNEQFF.

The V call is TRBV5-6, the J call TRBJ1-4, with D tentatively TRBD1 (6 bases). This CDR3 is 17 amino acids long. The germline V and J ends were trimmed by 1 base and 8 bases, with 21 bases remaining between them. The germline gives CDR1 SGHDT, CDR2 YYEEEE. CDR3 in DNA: TGTGCCAGCAGCTTGTTAGGGGCGACAGGCGCGAGGGAAAAACTGTTTTTT. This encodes CASSLLGATGAREKLFF.

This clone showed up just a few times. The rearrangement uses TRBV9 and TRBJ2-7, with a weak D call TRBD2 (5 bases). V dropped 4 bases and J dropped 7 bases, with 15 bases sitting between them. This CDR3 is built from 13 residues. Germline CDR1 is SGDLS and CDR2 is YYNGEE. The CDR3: CASSPRGRPEQYF. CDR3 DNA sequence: TGTGCCAGCAGCCCCCGGGGAAGGCCTGAGCAGTACTTC.

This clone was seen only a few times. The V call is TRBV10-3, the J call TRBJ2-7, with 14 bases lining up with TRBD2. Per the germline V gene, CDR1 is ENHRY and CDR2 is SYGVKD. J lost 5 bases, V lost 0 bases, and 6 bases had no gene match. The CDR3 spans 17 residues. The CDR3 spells CAISESKGTSGSHEQYF. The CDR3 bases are TGTGCCATCAGTGAGTCGAAGGGGACTAGCGGGAGCCACGAGCAGTACTTC.

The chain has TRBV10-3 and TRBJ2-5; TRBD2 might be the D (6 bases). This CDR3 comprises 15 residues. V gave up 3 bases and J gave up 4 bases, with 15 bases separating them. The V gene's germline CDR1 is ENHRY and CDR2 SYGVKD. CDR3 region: CAISDSSGAGETQYF. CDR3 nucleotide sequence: TGTGCCATCAGTGATAGTAGCGGAGCTGGAGAGACCCAGTACTTC.

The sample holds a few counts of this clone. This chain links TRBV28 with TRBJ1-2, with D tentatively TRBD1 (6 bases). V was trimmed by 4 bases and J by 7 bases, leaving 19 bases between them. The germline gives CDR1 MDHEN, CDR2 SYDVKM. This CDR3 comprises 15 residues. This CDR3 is CASSSIGQPMGGYTF. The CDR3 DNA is TGTGCCAGCAGTTCCATCGGACAGCCCATGGGTGGCTACACCTTC.

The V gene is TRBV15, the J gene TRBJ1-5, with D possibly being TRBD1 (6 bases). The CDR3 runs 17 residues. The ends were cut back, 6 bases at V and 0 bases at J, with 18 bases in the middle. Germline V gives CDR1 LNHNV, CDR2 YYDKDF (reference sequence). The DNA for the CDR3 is TGTGCCACCAGAGCCGGGGGGGCCTCCTATAGCAATCAGCCCCAGCATTTT. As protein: CATRAGGASYSNQPQHF.

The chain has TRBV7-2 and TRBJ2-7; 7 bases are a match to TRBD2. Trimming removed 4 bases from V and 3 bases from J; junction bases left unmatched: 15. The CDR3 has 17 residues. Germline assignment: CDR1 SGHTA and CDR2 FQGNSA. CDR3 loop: CASSSAGRERGDYEQYF. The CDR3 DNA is TGTGCCAGCAGCTCAGCCGGTCGCGAGCGGGGAGACTACGAGCAGTACTTC.

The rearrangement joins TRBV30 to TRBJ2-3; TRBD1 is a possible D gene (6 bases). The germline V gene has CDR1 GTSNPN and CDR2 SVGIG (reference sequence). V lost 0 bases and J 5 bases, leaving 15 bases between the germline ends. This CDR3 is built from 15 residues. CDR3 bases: TGTGCCTGGAGTGTACGGGCCAGGGGAATAGATACGCAGTATTTT. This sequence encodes CAWSVRARGIDTQYF.

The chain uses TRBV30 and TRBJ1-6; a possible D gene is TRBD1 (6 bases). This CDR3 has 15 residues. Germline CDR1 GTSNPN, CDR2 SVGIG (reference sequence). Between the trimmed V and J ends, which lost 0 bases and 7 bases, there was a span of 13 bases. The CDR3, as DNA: TGTGCCTGGAGTGTATTAGGGGGTAAGAATTCACCCCTCCACTTT. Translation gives CAWSVLGGKNSPLHF.